This paragraph reports one T cell receptor (beta chain). This record belongs to a study of blood T cell repertoires in COVID-19. Whole-study context: Sources were T cells, B-cell-depleted T cells, or PBMCs; the material itself was cDNA or gDNA.

Individuals aged about 18 to 89 years were recruited from about two dozen US areas. In assigning cohorts, the study relied on participant-reported clinical history. In the study's own analysis: Amplification from reference gene primers served as the basis for estimated nucleated cell counts. Measured with immunoSEQ multiplex PCR; TCRdb has only the in-frame clones, and not every one. The V and J calls and the clone size are those of that table, but D and trimming were determined from the DNA. The top ten hold roughly 1.2% of the sample, which has approximately 250,000 clones, approximately 90% seen once. The TCR comes from a woman in her forties with acute COVID-19. The sequenced material came from PBMCs or T cells enriched from blood (not recorded which).

The CDR3 bases are TGTGCCAGCAGCCCGGGACAGAACACTGAAGCTTTCTTT. Its translation is CASSPGQNTEAFF. This sequence joins TRBV3-1 (or the pseudogene TRBV3-2) and TRBJ1-1, with TRBD1 as a possible D gene (6 bases). The CDR3 runs to 13 residues. In germline, CDR1 is LGHDT, CDR2 YNNKEL (reference sequence). Trimming took 4 bases from V and 1 from J, leaving 7 bases between them.